This T cell receptor (beta chain) was identified during a study of CD8 T cells in Susac syndrome. The RNA, about 0.45 to 1 ug, was put through reverse transcription using random hexamers. TCRdb called the immunoSEQ multiplex PCR reads again in MiXCR, with one record for every CDR3 protein. The sample shows about 81,000 distinct CDR3 sequences, 90% to 95% of them seen only once. CDR1 and CDR2 from the germline V gene are MNHNY and SVGAGI (reference sequence). The CDR3 covers 14 residues. V lost 5 bases and J 0 bases, leaving 10 bases between the germline ends. TEMRA cells were FACS-enriched and CD8+ and CD4+ T cells negatively isolated.

The TCR sequence derives from a human donor with Susac syndrome. Sequenced input: CD8+ T cells from PBMCs. The gene calls are TRBV6-6 and TRBJ1-2; D not certain. CDR3 residues: CASSPGPSNYGYTF. DNA for the CDR3: TGTGCCAGCAGTCCTGGTCCTTCTAACTATGGCTACACCTTC.